The text below deals with one TCR beta chain. This sample is drawn from a study of early T cells in non-severe SARS-CoV-2 infection. V was trimmed by 4 bases and J by 3 bases, leaving 10 bases between them. There are 14 residues in the CDR3. Germline V gene data show CDR1 as MNHNY and CDR2 as SVGAGI (reference sequence). TCRdb independently ran MiXCR on the 5' RACE reads; one entry per CDR3 protein. The sample includes 75,000 to 90,000 distinct CDR3 sequences, more than 13% of them seen just once. The rearrangement joins TRBV6-6 to TRBJ1-5, with D unclear. Sequenced sample: whole blood. This sequence was found in an adult who was a healthcare worker with PCR-confirmed SARS-CoV-2 infection or an uninfected control (not recorded which). The CDR3 region has the DNA TGTGCCAGCAGTTCCCCCGGACTCAATCAGCCCCAGCATTTT. Amino acid sequence: CASSSPGLNQPQHF.